Sequencing of this T cell receptor (beta chain) was carried out in a study of cytomegalovirus exposure and HLA in healthy donors. General observations from the study: A later analysis reported that several of the most significant clusters appeared to be linked to common viral pathogens, among them Epstein-Barr virus. Earlier results showed most TCR beta V segments being productive about 90% or about 30% of the time. Trimming of TCR beta V- and J-genes showed a link, identified in a later analysis, to a missense DCLRE1C variant.

The CDR3 is 16 amino acids. Per germline, CDR1 PRHDT and CDR2 FYEKMQ (reference sequence). V gave up 4 bases and J gave up 5 bases; unmatched junction bases: 10. The PCR used 60 Vbeta and 13 Jbeta primers. Repertoires were generated with immunoSEQ multiplex PCR, while TCRdb's copy carries only in-frame clones and drops some. Among 90,000 to 120,000 clones listed, approximately 80% were seen once. Comment on this clone: The antigen remains unidentified.

The sample was PBMCs. The rearrangement uses TRBV13 and TRBJ2-1, with 8 nucleotides matching TRBD1. The clonotype was recovered from a male donor in good health and CMV-seronegative. CDR3 protein: CASSSSLGTGDNEQFF. CDR3 DNA sequence: TGTGCCAGCAGCTCGAGTCTTGGGACAGGAGACAATGAGCAGTTCTTC.